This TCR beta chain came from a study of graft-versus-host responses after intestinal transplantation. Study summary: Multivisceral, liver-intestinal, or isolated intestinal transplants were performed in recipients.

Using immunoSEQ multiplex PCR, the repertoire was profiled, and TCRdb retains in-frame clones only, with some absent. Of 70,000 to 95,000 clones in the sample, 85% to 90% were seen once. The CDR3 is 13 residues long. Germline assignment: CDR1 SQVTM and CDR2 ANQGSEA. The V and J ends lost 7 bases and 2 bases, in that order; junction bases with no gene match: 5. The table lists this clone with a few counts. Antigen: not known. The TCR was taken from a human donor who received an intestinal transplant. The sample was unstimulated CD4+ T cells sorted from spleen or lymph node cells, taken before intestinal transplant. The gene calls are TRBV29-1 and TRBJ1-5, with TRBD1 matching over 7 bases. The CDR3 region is CSATTGGNQPQHF. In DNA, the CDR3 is TGCAGCGCAACCACAGGGGGCAATCAGCCCCAGCATTTT. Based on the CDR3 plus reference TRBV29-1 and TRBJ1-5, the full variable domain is SAVISQKPSRDICQRGTSLTIQCQVDSQVTMMFWYRQQPGQSLTLIATANQGSEATYESGFVIDKFPISRPNLTFSTLTVSNMSPEDSSIYLCSATTGGNQPQHFGDGTRLSIL.